The T cell receptor beta chain under discussion was sequenced for a study of T cells in Graves' hyperthyroidism and ophthalmopathy. A note on this clonotype: No antigen is known for it. With a much larger clone just one base away, this may be a read error.

The study's findings and limits: Patients with ophthalmopathy were separated from those with stable hyperthyroidism by a 13 V-J model.

The V and J ends lost 2 bases and 2 bases respectively, with 13 bases between them. CDR3 size: 16 residues. From germline, CDR1 is KGHSH and CDR2 LQKENI. TCR beta CDR3 region amplification was performed from RNA transcripts. HTBI primers were used for first-round RT-PCR of the TCR CDR3. Each CDR3 protein is one row after TCRdb ran MiXCR on the multiplex PCR reads. The sample includes fewer than 900,000 distinct CDR3 sequences, over 15% of them seen just once. The rearrangement uses TRBV18 and TRBJ2-4; D possibly corresponds to TRBD1 (5 bases). The sequence derives from a woman in her forties or fifties with Graves' hyperthyroidism that later progressed to Graves' ophthalmopathy. Material: blood. For the CDR3, the DNA is TGTGCCAGCTCACCAGGGGATGGGGCTACCAAAAACATTCAGTACTTC. It yields the protein CASSPGDGATKNIQYF. The whole variable domain, remainder taken from reference TRBV18 and TRBJ2-4, is NAGVMQNPRHLVRRRGQEARLRCSPMKGHSHVYWYRQLPEEGLKFMVYLQKENIIDESGMPKERFSAEFPKEGPSILRIQQVVRGDSAAYFCASSPGDGATKNIQYFGAGTRLSVL.